The clone carrying this T cell receptor beta chain has more than one count but fewer than ten. Antigen unknown. Unmatched junction bases numbered 5, after V lost 2 bases and J lost 3 bases. The CDR3 length is 15 residues. This sample is part of a study of early T cells in non-severe SARS-CoV-2 infection. The wider study: Sequencing used unsorted whole-blood bulk RNA, so chains lack pairing. Study outcomes and limitations: Using VDJdb, the matching emphasized anti-spike CD8 responses while missing private and CD4 specificities.

The library protocol tagged individual cDNA molecules with unique molecular identifiers. TCRdb re-called the 5' RACE reads through MiXCR, storing one row per CDR3 protein. The sample carries more than 85,000 distinct CDR3 sequences, 16% recorded once. V gene TRBV12-3 or TRBV12-4 combines with J gene TRBJ2-3; TRBD2 matches at 7 bases. The specimen sequenced was whole blood. The receptor's source is an adult who was a healthcare worker with PCR-confirmed SARS-CoV-2 infection or an uninfected control (not recorded which). CDR3 in DNA: TGTGCCAGCAGTTTATACCTAGCGGAGACAGATACGCAGTATTTT. This gives the protein CASSLYLAETDTQYF.